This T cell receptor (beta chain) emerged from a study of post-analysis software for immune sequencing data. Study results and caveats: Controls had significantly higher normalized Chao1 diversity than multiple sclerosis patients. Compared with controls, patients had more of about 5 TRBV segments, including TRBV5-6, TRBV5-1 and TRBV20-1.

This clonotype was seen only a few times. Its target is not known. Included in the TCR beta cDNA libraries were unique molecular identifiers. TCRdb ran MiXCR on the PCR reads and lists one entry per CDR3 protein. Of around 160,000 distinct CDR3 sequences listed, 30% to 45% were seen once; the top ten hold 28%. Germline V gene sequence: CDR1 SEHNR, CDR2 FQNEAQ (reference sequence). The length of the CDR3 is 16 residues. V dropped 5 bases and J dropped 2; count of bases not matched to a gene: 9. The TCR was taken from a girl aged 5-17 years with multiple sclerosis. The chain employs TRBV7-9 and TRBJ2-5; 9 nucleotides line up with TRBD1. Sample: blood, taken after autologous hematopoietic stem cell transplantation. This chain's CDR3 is CASSPGTGRWQETQYF. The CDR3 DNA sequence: TGTGCCAGCAGCCCAGGGACAGGGAGGTGGCAAGAGACCCAGTACTTC.